Below, 28 T cell receptor beta chains from the same sample are listed, as sequenced in a study of siplizumab effects on memory and regulatory T cells. Generated by immunoSEQ multiplex PCR, the TCRdb table keeps only in-frame clones and is missing some. Of 62,000 or so clones listed, over 65% were seen once; the top ten hold more than 3.5%. Sequencing was performed on memory CD4+ T cells sorted from blood. The receptors were gathered from a human donor in good health.

The rearrangement links TRBV27 to TRBJ2-5; perhaps TRBD1 as D (5 bases). Trimming removed 2 bases from V and 5 bases from J, with 18 bases in between. The CDR3 spans 16 residues. Germline V gene data show CDR1 as MNHEY and CDR2 as SMNVEV (reference sequence). The CDR3, as DNA: TGTGCCAGCAGTTTACAGTTCCCTCGTCAGGGTGAGACCCAGTACTTC. It yields the protein CASSLQFPRQGETQYF.

CDR3 sequence reads: CASSRTGLNSPLHF. Written as DNA, the CDR3 is TGTGCCAGCAGCCGGACAGGTCTTAATTCACCCCTCCACTTT. The chain combines TRBV6-5 with TRBJ1-6; 7 bases fit TRBD1. This CDR3 is built from 14 residues. V was pared by 6 bases and J by 6 bases, with 5 bases of the junction left unmatched. CDR1 is MNHEY, CDR2 SVGAGI, per germline.

This chain connects TRBV7-8 to TRBJ2-7; 12 bases line up with TRBD2. This CDR3 has 15 residues. V lost 4 bases, J lost 2 bases, and 3 bases stayed unmatched. CDR1 and CDR2 from the germline V gene are SGHVS and FQNEAQ. The CDR3 loop is CASSWTSGAPYEQYF. In nucleotides, the CDR3 is TGTGCCAGCAGCTGGACTAGCGGGGCCCCCTACGAGCAGTACTTC. The variable domain in full, with the rest retrieved from reference TRBV7-8 and TRBJ2-7, is GAGVSQSPRYKVAKRGQDVALRCDPISGHVSLFWYQQALGQGPEFLTYFQNEAQLDKSGLPSDRFFAERPEGSVSTLKIQRTQQEDSAVYLCASSWTSGAPYEQYFGPGTRLTVT.

V is TRBV10-1 and J is TRBJ1-4; maybe TRBD1 (5 bases). The CDR3 runs 14 residues. Germline CDR1 reads WNHNN; CDR2 reads SYGVQD (reference sequence). Trimming stripped 4 bases from V and 7 bases from J, with 13 bases between. The CDR3 region is CASSGDREGEKLFF. As DNA, the CDR3 is TGCGCCAGCAGTGGCGACAGAGAAGGTGAAAAACTGTTTTTT.

The CDR3 spells CASSGGGSSYEQYF. The CDR3 nucleotides are TGTGCCAGCAGCGGGGGTGGGAGCTCCTACGAGCAGTACTTC. The rearrangement links TRBV9 to TRBJ2-7, with D possibly being TRBD2 (5 bases). The V and J ends lost 3 bases and 0 bases respectively, with 10 bases between them. The CDR3 is made up of 14 amino acids. CDR1 is SGDLS, CDR2 YYNGEE, per germline.

V is TRBV11-2 and J is TRBJ1-2; D possibly corresponds to TRBD1 (5 bases). Germline assignment: CDR1 SGHAT and CDR2 FQNNGV. V lost 0 bases, J lost 3 bases, and 5 bases lay in between. This CDR3 has 13 residues. CDR3: CASSLEGDYGYTF. As DNA, the CDR3 is TGTGCCAGCAGCTTAGAGGGGGACTATGGCTACACCTTC.

The chain couples TRBV19 to TRBJ1-1; the D gene is possibly TRBD1 (6 bases). Germline CDR1 LNHDA, CDR2 SQIVND (reference sequence). V dropped 7 bases and J dropped 10 bases, with 22 bases sitting between them. The CDR3 consists of 14 residues. CDR3 sequence: CASTEQGGIGTAFF. As DNA, the CDR3 is TGTGCCAGTACTGAACAGGGAGGCATCGGTACAGCTTTCTTT. Full variable domain (remainder filled in from reference TRBV19 and TRBJ1-1): DGGITQSPKYLFRKEGQNVTLSCEQNLNHDAMYWYRQDPGQGLRLIYYSQIVNDFQKGDIAEGYSVSREKKESFPLTVTSAQKNPTAFYLCASTEQGGIGTAFFGQGTRLTVV.

The rearrangement joins TRBV7-9 to TRBJ2-1; D gene ambiguous. The germline gives CDR1 SEHNR, CDR2 FQNEAQ (reference sequence). This CDR3 has 15 amino acids. Deletions cut 6 bases from V and 8 bases from J, with 20 bases between. The chain's CDR3 is CASRKNQLSMDEQFF. The DNA for the CDR3 is TGTGCCAGCAGGAAAAACCAGCTGAGTATGGATGAGCAGTTCTTC.

Only a few counts were recorded for this clone. The chain links TRBV2 to TRBJ1-1; D is uncertain. CDR1 is SNHLY and CDR2 is FYNNEI in the germline V gene. This CDR3 comprises 12 residues. Trimming removed 6 bases at V and 3 bases at J, with 8 bases between. In DNA, the CDR3 is TGTGCCAGCAGAACCCAGGACACTGAAGCTTTCTTT. Encoded protein: CASRTQDTEAFF.

V gene TRBV6-1 combines with J gene TRBJ1-2; D gene uncertain. This CDR3 has 12 residues. The V gene's germline CDR1 is MNHNS and CDR2 SASEGT. V gave up 7 bases and J gave up 6 bases, with 12 bases separating them. In nucleotides, the CDR3 is TGTGCCAGCAAGGCAGGCGACCATGGCTACACCTTC. This translates into CASKAGDHGYTF.

The rearrangement links TRBV5-1 to TRBJ1-1; TRBD1 is a possible D gene (6 bases). Trimming removed 4 bases from V and 4 bases from J, with 11 bases in between. The CDR3 spans 13 residues. CDR1 SGHRS and CDR2 YFSETQ come from the germline V gene. The CDR3 DNA is TGCGCCAGCAGCCCGCTGACAGGCACTGAAGCTTTCTTT. This gives the protein CASSPLTGTEAFF.

This clone was seen a few times. This chain uses TRBV4-1 with TRBJ1-1, with D perhaps TRBD1 (5 bases). There are 14 residues in the CDR3. The ends were cut back, 3 bases at V and 1 base at J, with 9 bases in the middle. CDR1 and CDR2 from the germline V gene are MGHRA and YSYEKL. CDR3: CASSQGLGNTEAFF. The CDR3, as DNA: TGCGCCAGCAGCCAGGGACTGGGGAACACTGAAGCTTTCTTT.

The CDR3 loop reads CASSRDRETQYF. In DNA, the CDR3 is TGTGCCAGCAGCAGGGACAGGGAGACCCAGTACTTC. The rearrangement uses TRBV7-8 and TRBJ2-5; TRBD1 aligns across 8 bases. CDR1 is SGHVS, CDR2 FQNEAQ, per germline. The CDR3 sequence is 12 residues long. Losses at the gene ends were 5 bases for V and 5 bases for J; bases not matched to a gene: 1.

Notes on this clone: The same CDR3 can be traced to other DNA sequences in this sample. The chain employs TRBV4-2 and TRBJ2-5; the D gene could be TRBD1 or TRBD2 (5 bases each). This CDR3 contains 14 residues. Germline CDR1 LGHNA, CDR2 YNFKEQ. V was cut by 1 base and J by 2 bases, with 8 bases left in between. This chain's CDR3 is CASSQGWGQETQYF. For the CDR3, the DNA is TGTGCCAGCAGCCAAGGGTGGGGGCAAGAGACCCAGTACTTC.

This clone appeared once. The chain recombines TRBV25-1 with TRBJ2-7, with D tentatively TRBD2 (5 bases). Per the germline V gene, CDR1 is MGHDK and CDR2 is SYGVNS. The CDR3 is 15 amino acids. V was shortened by 2 bases and J by 4 bases, with 15 bases between the two germline ends. CDR3 DNA sequence: TGTGCCAGCAGTGAAGATGGACTGATGATTTACGAGCAGTACTTC. It is translated as CASSEDGLMIYEQYF.

This clone was counted once. This chain uses TRBV2 with TRBJ1-1; 7 bases map to TRBD1. Germline CDR1 is SNHLY and CDR2 is FYNNEI. V trimming: 6 bases; J trimming: 1 base; junction bases outside the gene matches: 14. The CDR3 is made up of 17 amino acids. CDR3 nucleotide sequence: TGTGCCAGCAGCGCAGGGGGGCTTGGGCGGGGGAACACTGAAGCTTTCTTT. This encodes CASSAGGLGRGNTEAFF.

The chain joins TRBV5-1 to TRBJ2-2; D remains unclear. Trimming took off 7 bases at V and 1 base at J, with 11 bases between the two ends. The CDR3 covers 14 residues. In germline, CDR1 is SGHRS, CDR2 YFSETQ. The CDR3 sequence is CASADIRNTGELFF. In nucleotides, the CDR3 is TGCGCCAGCGCAGACATTCGGAACACCGGGGAGCTGTTTTTT. The full variable domain, rest sourced from reference TRBV5-1 and TRBJ2-2, is KAGVTQTPRYLIKTRGQQVTLSCSPISGHRSVSWYQQTPGQGLQFLFEYFSETQRNKGNFPGRFSGRQFSNSRSEMNVSTLELGDSALYLCASADIRNTGELFFGEGSRLTVL.

This sequence joins TRBV5-5 and TRBJ1-5, with D possibly being TRBD1 (6 bases). The V gene's germline CDR1 is SGHKS and CDR2 YYEKEE (reference sequence). The CDR3 sequence is 16 residues long. Between the trimmed V and J ends, which lost 4 bases and 6 bases, there was a span of 20 bases. The CDR3 sequence is CASSLLDSPGSQPQHF. DNA for the CDR3: TGTGCCAGCAGCCTCCTGGACAGTCCCGGGAGTCAGCCCCAGCATTTT.

The J gene is TRBJ2-2, the V gene TRBV18, with D tentatively TRBD1 (6 bases). CDR3 size: 14 residues. Germline values: CDR1 KGHSH, CDR2 LQKENI. Deletions cut 3 bases from V and 5 bases from J, with 10 bases between. The CDR3 bases are TGTGCCAGCTCACCGAACAGGGAAACCGGGGAGCTGTTTTTT. Its protein is CASSPNRETGELFF. The variable domain in full, with the rest retrieved from reference TRBV18 and TRBJ2-2, is NAGVMQNPRHLVRRRGQEARLRCSPMKGHSHVYWYRQLPEEGLKFMVYLQKENIIDESGMPKERFSAEFPKEGPSILRIQQVVRGDSAAYFCASSPNRETGELFFGEGSRLTVL.

The rearrangement links TRBV6-5 to TRBJ2-7, with 9 positions matching TRBD2. The CDR3 covers 14 residues. Trimming at V came to 5 bases and at J to 5 bases, leaving 7 bases not matched to a gene. The germline V gene has CDR1 MNHEY and CDR2 SVGAGI. CDR3 residues: CASSRLAETHEQYF. CDR3 nucleotide sequence: TGTGCCAGCAGTCGACTAGCGGAGACCCACGAGCAGTACTTC.

This chain links TRBV5-1 with TRBJ2-6, with D perhaps given as TRBD1 or TRBD2 (5 bases each). Per the germline V gene, CDR1 is SGHRS and CDR2 is YFSETQ. This CDR3 is 15 amino acids long. Deletions cut 0 bases from V and 2 bases from J, with 6 bases between. CDR3 coding DNA: TGCGCCAGCAGCTTGGGAGGGGCTGGGGCCAACGTCCTGACTTTC. Translation gives CASSLGGAGANVLTF.

The table lists this clone with a few counts. The chain recombines TRBV11-2 with TRBJ1-4; the match to TRBD1 covers 7 bases. V trimming: 6 bases; J trimming: 7 bases; junction bases outside the gene matches: 8. Germline-derived CDR1 and CDR2 are SGHAT and FQNNGV. The CDR3 loop spans 14 amino acids. This CDR3 reads CASSYTGEVEKLFF. CDR3 bases: TGTGCCAGCAGTTATACAGGGGAGGTTGAAAAACTGTTTTTT.

This chain joins TRBV6-4 and TRBJ2-6; D is perhaps TRBD1 (6 bases). The CDR3 is 15 amino acids. V was pared by 2 bases and J by 3 bases, with 8 bases between. From germline, CDR1 is MRHNA and CDR2 SNTAGT. CDR3 DNA sequence: TGTGCCAGCAGTGACCCCAGGGGTGGGGCCAACGTCCTGACTTTC. Its translation: CASSDPRGGANVLTF.

The chain employs TRBV21-1 and TRBJ1-1; TRBD1, the table's D call, lacks a check against the DNA. TRBV21-1 is given as a pseudogene. The CDR3 extends over 9 amino acids. The CDR3 DNA follows: TGTGCCTTACAGACTGAAGCTTTCTTT. Encoded protein: CALQTEAFF.

The chain is built from TRBV6-6 and TRBJ2-5, with D possibly matching TRBD2 (5 bases). CDR3 size: 14 residues. V was clipped by 7 bases and J by 4 bases, with 16 bases between them. Germline CDR1 reads MNHNY; CDR2 reads SVGAGI (reference sequence). CDR3 DNA: TGTGCCAGCAAGACCGACGGAGGACGAGAGACCCAGTACTTC. Translated, it gives CASKTDGGRETQYF.

The CDR3 sequence is CASSLAGGRGTDTQYF. The CDR3 nucleotides read TGTGCCAGCAGCTTAGCTGGGGGCCGGGGCACAGATACGCAGTATTTT. This chain uses TRBV7-9 with TRBJ2-3; D perhaps matches TRBD1 (6 bases). Germline values: CDR1 SEHNR, CDR2 FQNEAQ (reference sequence). CDR3 length: 16 amino acids. Trimming shortened V by 0 bases and J by 1 base, and 11 bases separated the two germline ends.

The genes are TRBV27 and TRBJ1-2; no firm D call. The germline CDR1 and CDR2 sequences are MNHEY and SMNVEV (reference sequence). Between the trimmed V and J ends, which lost 8 bases and 2 bases, there was a span of 18 bases. This CDR3 region has 15 residues. CDR3 sequence reads: CASGYGSAPNYGYTF. DNA for the CDR3: TGTGCCAGCGGATATGGTAGCGCTCCGAACTATGGCTACACCTTC.

This rearrangement joins TRBV2 to TRBJ2-7; D gene uncertain. V shed 4 bases and J shed 7 bases, with 8 bases lying between them. Germline V CDR1 and CDR2: SNHLY, FYNNEI. The CDR3 runs to 11 residues. Here the CDR3 reads CASSGLMEQYF. The CDR3 DNA follows: TGTGCCAGCAGTGGACTTATGGAGCAGTACTTC.